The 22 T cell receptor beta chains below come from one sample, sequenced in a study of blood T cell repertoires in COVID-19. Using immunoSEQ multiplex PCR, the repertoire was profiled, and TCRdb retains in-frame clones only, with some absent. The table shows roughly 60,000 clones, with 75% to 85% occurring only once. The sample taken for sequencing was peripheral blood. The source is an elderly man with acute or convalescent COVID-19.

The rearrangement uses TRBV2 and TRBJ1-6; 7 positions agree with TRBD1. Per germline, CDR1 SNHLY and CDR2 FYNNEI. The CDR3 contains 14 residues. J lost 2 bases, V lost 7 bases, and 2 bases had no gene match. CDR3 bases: TGTGCCAGCATTCAGGGGGCCTATAATTCACCCCTCCACTTT. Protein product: CASIQGAYNSPLHF.

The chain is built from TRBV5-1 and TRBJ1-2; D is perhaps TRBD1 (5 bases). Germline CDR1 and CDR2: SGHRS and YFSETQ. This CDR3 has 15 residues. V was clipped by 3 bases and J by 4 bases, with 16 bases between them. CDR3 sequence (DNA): TGCGCCAGCAGCTATGCCCCCGGGACTCTCTATGGCTACACCTTC. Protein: CASSYAPGTLYGYTF.

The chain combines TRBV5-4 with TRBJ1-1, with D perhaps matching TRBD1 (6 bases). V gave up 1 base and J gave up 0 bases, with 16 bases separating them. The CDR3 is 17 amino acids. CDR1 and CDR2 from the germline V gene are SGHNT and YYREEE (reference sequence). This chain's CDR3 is CASSLYGQSAVNTEAFF. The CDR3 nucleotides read TGTGCCAGCAGCTTGTACGGACAGTCCGCGGTGAACACTGAAGCTTTCTTT.

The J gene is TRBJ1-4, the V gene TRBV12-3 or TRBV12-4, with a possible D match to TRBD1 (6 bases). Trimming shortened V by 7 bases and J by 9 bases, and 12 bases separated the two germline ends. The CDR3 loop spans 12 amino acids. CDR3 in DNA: TGTGCCAGCACTCAACAGGGTAAAAAACTGTTTTTT. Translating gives CASTQQGKKLFF.

The CDR3 sequence: CASSLGPVLNTEAFF. For the CDR3, the DNA is TGTGCCAGCAGCCTTGGGCCAGTGTTAAACACTGAAGCTTTCTTT. The gene calls are TRBV11-3 and TRBJ1-1; the D is unclear. Trimming shortened V by 5 bases and J by 2 bases, and 15 bases separated the two germline ends. This CDR3 comprises 15 residues. Looked up from germline, CDR1 is SGHNT and CDR2 is YENEEA.

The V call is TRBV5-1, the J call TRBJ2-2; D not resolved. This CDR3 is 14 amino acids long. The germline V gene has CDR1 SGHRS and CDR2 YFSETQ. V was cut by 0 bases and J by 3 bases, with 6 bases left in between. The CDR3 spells CASSLALDTGELFF. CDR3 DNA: TGCGCCAGCAGCTTGGCTCTCGACACCGGGGAGCTGTTTTTT.

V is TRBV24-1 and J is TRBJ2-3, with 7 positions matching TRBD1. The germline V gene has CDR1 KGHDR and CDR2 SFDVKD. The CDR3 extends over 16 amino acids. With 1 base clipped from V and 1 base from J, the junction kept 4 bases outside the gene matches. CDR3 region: CATSDFPGTGTDTQYF. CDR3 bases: TGTGCCACCAGTGATTTTCCCGGGACAGGCACAGATACGCAGTATTTT.

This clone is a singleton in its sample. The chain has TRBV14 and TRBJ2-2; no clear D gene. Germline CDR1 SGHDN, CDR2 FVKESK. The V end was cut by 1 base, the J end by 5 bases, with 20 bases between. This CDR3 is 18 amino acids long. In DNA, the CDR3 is TGTGCCAGCAGCCAAGGAGTTTCAGGATCTTCGATAACCGGGGAGCTGTTTTTT. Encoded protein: CASSQGVSGSSITGELFF. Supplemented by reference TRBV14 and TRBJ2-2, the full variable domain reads EAGVTQFPSHSVIEKGQTVTLRCDPISGHDNLYWYRRVMGKEIKFLLHFVKESKQDESGMPNNRFLAERTGGTYSTLKVQPAELEDSGVYFCASSQGVSGSSITGELFFGEGSRLTVL.

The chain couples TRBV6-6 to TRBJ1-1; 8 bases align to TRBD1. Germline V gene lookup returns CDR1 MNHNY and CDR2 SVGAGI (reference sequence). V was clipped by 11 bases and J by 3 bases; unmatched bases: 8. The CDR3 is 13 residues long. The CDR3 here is CAGQQGGDTEAFF. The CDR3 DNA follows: TGTGCCGGCCAACAGGGGGGGGACACTGAAGCTTTCTTT.

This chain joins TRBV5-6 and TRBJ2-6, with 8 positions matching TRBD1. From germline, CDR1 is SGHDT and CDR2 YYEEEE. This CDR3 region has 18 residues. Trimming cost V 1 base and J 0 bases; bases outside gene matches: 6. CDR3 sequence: CASSLWGQVFSGANVLTF. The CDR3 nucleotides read TGTGCCAGCAGCTTGTGGGGACAGGTATTCTCTGGGGCCAACGTCCTGACTTTC.

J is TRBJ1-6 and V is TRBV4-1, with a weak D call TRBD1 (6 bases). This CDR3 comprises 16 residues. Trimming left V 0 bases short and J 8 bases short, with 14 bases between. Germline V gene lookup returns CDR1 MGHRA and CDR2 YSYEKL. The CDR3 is CASSQDSQGTYSPLHF. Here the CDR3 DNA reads TGCGCCAGCAGCCAAGATTCCCAGGGGACGTATTCACCCCTCCACTTT.

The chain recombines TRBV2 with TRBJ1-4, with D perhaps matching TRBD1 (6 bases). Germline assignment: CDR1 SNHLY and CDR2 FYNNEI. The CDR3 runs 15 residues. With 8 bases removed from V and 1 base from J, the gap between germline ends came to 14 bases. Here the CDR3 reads CASLGGRRTNEKLFF. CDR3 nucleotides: TGTGCCAGCTTAGGGGGACGGCGAACTAATGAAAAACTGTTTTTT. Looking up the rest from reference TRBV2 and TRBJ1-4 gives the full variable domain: EPEVTQTPSHQVTQMGQEVILRCVPISNHLYFYWYRQILGQKVEFLVSFYNNEISEKSEIFDDQFSVERPDGSNFTLKIRSTKLEDSAMYFCASLGGRRTNEKLFFGSGTQLSVL.

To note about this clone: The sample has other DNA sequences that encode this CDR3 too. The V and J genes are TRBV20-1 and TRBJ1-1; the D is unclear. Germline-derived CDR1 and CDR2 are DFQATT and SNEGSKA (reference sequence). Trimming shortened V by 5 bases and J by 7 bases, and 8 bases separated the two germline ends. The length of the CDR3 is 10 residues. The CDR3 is CSASRGEAFF. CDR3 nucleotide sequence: TGCAGTGCTTCCCGGGGTGAAGCTTTCTTT.

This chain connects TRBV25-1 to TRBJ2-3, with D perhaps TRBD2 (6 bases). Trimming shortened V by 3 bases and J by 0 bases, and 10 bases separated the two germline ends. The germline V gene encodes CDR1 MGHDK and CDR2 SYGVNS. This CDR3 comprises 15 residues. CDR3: CASSEGGASTDTQYF. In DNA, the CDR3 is TGTGCCAGCAGTGAGGGCGGGGCTAGCACAGATACGCAGTATTTT.

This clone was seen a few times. The CDR3 DNA reads TGTGCCAGCAGCTTGGCGGGTCTTGGGAGCACTGAAGCTTTCTTT. It is translated as CASSLAGLGSTEAFF. The genes are TRBV5-4 and TRBJ1-1; D not resolved. The CDR3 totals 15 residues. V lost 0 bases and J 4 bases, leaving 13 bases between the germline ends. The germline gives CDR1 SGHNT, CDR2 YYREEE (reference sequence).

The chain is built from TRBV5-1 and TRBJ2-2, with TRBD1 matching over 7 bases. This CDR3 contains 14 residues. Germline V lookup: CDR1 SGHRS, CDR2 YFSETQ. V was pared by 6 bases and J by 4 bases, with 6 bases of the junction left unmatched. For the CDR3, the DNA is TGCGCCAGCAACCGGGACAGAGGCACCGGGGAGCTGTTTTTT. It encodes CASNRDRGTGELFF.

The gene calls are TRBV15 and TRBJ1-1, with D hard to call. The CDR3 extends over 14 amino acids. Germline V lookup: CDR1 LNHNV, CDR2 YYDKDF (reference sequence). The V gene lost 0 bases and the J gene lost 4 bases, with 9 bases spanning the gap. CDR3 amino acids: CATSRDVRRTEAFF. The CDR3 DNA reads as TGTGCCACCAGCAGAGACGTTCGTCGCACTGAAGCTTTCTTT.

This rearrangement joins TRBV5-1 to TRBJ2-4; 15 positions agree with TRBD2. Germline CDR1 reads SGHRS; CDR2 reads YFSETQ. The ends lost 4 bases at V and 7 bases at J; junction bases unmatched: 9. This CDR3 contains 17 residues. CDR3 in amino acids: CASSQGTSGGSSNIQYF. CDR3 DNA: TGCGCCAGCAGCCAGGGGACTAGCGGGGGGTCCAGTAACATTCAGTACTTC.

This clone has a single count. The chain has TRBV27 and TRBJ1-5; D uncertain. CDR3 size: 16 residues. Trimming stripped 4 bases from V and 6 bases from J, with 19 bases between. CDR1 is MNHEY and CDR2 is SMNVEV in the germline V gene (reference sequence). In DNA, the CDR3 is TGTGCCAGCAGTTCGGGGAGTCACGGAGCCCGTCAGCCCCAGCATTTT. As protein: CASSSGSHGARQPQHF.

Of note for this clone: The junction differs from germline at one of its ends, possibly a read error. The CDR3 sequence: CRVGGVETQYF. The DNA of the CDR3 is TGCAGGGTTGGGGGGGTAGAGACCCAGTACTTC. The chain is built from TRBV29-1 and TRBJ2-5, with 7 bases that match TRBD2. CDR3 length: 11 amino acids. Germline V gene lookup returns CDR1 SQVTM and CDR2 ANQGSEA.

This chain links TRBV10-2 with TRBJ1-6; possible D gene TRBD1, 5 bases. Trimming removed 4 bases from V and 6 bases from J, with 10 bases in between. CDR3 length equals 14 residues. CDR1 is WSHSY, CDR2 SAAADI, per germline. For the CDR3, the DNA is TGCGCCAGCAGTGCGAGACAGCCTAATTCACCCCTCCACTTT. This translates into CASSARQPNSPLHF.

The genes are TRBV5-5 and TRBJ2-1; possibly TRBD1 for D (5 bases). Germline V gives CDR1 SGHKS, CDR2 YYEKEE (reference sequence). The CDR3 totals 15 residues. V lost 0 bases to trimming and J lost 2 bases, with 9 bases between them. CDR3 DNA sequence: TGTGCCAGCAGCTTGGAAGACAGACCCTACAATGAGCAGTTCTTC. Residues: CASSLEDRPYNEQFF.